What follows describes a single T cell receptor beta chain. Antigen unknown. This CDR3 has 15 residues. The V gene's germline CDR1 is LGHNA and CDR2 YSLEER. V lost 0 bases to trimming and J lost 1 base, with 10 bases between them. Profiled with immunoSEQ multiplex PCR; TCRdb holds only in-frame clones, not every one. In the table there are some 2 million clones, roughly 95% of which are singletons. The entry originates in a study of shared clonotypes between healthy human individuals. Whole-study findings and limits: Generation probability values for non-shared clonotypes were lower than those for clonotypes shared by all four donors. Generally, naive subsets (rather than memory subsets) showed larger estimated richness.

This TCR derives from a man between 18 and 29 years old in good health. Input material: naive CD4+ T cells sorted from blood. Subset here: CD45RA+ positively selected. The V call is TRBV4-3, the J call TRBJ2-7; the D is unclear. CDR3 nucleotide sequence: TGCGCCAGCAGCCAAGATTTTTTCGGGTCCTACGAGCAGTACTTC. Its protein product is CASSQDFFGSYEQYF.